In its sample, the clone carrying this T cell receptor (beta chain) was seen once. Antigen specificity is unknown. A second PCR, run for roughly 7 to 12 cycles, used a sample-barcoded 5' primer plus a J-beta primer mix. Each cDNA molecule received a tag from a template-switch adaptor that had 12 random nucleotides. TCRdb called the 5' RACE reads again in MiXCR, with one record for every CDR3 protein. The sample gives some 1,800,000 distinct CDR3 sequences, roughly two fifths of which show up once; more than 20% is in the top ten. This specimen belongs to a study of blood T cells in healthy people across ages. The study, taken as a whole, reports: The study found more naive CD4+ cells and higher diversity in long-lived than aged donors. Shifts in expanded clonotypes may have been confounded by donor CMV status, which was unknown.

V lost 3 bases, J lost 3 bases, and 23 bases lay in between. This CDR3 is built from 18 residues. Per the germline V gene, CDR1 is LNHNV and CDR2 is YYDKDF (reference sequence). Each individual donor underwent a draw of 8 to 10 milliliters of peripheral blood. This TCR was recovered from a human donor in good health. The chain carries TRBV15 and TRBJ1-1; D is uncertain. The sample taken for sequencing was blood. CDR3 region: CATSRAPRKIQWYTEAFF. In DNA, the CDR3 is TGTGCCACCAGCAGGGCCCCCAGGAAAATCCAATGGTACACTGAAGCTTTCTTT. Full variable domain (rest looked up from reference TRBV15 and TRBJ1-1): DAMVIQNPRYQVTQFGKPVTLSCSQTLNHNVMYWYQQKSSQAPKLLFHYYDKDFNNEADTPDNFQSRRPNTSFCFLDIRSPGLGDTAMYLCATSRAPRKIQWYTEAFFGQGTRLTVV.